This note documents a single T cell receptor beta chain sequence. As processed by the authors: Amplifying reference gene primers gave estimates of nucleated cell counts. Repertoires were generated with immunoSEQ multiplex PCR, while TCRdb's copy carries only in-frame clones and drops some. V and J calls and clone size are as listed in that table; D and trimming were resolved from the DNA. The data show 50,000 to 70,000 clones, with about nine tenths seen just once and about 9.1% held by the top ten. The data were obtained in a study of blood T cell repertoires in COVID-19. Study information: COVID-19 samples from acute and convalescent phases originated in the United States, Italy and Spain. T cells, B-cell-depleted T cells, or PBMCs provided the cDNA or gDNA that served as material.

The CDR3 covers 14 residues. V was shortened by 7 bases and J by 5 bases, with 12 bases between the two germline ends. Germline V lookup: CDR1 MNHEY, CDR2 SMNVEV (reference sequence). The chain couples TRBV27 to TRBJ1-6; tentative D call: TRBD1 (5 bases). This TCR derives from a woman older than 75 with active COVID-19. Input material: peripheral blood. The CDR3 loop reads CASTRGRDNSPLHF. As DNA, the CDR3 is TGTGCCAGCACGCGGGGCAGAGATAATTCACCCCTCCACTTT.